This TCR beta chain was observed in a study of T cells after yellow fever vaccination. Production of TCR cDNA was by 5'RACE template switching, which also added a universal primer site and UMIs. Via MiXCR, TCRdb re-called the 5' RACE reads, giving one row per CDR3 protein. There are hundreds of thousands of distinct CDR3 sequences in the sample; roughly 8.6% occur only once, and 17% lies in the top ten. A note on this clonotype: A read error may produce the germline difference seen at one junction end.

Germline CDR1 reads SGHTA; CDR2 reads FQGNSA. The CDR3 is 13 amino acids. The sequence came from a man between 18 and 35 years old who received the YFV17D yellow fever vaccine. This specimen consisted of PBMCs, obtained around 45 days after the first yellow fever vaccination. The gene calls are TRBV7-2 and TRBJ2-5, with 8 nucleotides matching TRBD2. The CDR3 DNA is TGTGCCAGCCGGGAGGGGGTTGCGGGGACCCCGTACTTC. This encodes CASREGVAGTPYF.